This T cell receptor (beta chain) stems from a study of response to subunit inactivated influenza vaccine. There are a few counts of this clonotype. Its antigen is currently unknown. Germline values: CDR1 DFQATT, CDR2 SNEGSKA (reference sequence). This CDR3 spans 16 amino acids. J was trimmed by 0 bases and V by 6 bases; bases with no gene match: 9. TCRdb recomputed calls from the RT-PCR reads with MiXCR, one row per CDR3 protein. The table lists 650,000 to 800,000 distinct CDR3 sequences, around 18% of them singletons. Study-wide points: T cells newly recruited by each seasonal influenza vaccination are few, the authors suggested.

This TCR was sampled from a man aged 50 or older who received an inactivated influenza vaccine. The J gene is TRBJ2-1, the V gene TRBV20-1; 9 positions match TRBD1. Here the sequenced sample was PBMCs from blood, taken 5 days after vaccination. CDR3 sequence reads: CSASTGGSYSYNEQFF. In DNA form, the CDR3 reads TGCAGTGCCTCGACAGGGGGAAGTTACTCCTACAATGAGCAGTTCTTC.